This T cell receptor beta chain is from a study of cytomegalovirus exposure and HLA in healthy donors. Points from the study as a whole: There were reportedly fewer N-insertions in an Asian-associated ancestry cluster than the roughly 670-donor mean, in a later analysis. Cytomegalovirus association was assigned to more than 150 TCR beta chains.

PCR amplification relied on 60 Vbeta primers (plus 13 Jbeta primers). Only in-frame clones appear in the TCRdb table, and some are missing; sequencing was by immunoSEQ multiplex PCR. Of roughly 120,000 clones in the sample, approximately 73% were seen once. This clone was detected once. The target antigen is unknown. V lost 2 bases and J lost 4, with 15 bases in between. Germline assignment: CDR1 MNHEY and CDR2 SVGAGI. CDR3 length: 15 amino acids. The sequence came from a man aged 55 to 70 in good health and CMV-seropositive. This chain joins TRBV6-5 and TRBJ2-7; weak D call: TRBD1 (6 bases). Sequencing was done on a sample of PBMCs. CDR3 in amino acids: CASSYGAGAGYEQYF. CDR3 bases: TGTGCCAGCAGTTACGGGGCAGGGGCTGGGTACGAGCAGTACTTC.